This TCR beta chain derives from a study of cytomegalovirus exposure and HLA in healthy donors. Study-wide background: Inside one of the first data releases sat roughly 80 million unique TCRs taken from HLA-typed donors.

Study outcomes and limitations: The authors later found HLA-associated TCR beta chains more clonally expanded than equally common others. Researchers counted 164 TCR beta chains as cytomegalovirus-associated.

Germline CDR1 LGHNT, CDR2 FRNRAP. This CDR3 spans 14 amino acids. V was trimmed by 3 bases and J by 4 bases, leaving 12 bases between them. This clone was found a few times. Its antigen is unidentified. Use of 60 Vbeta and 13 Jbeta primers characterized the PCR. This table comes from immunoSEQ multiplex PCR, and its TCRdb copy is limited to in-frame clones, with some not included. The top ten hold around 1.9% of the sample, which has fewer than 250,000 clones, over 60% seen once. The sample consisted of PBMCs. The TCR was taken from a male donor in good health and CMV-seronegative. This rearrangement joins TRBV12-5 to TRBJ1-2; D not resolved. CDR3 in DNA: TGTGCTAGTGGTTTCCCAGGCCTACCCTATGGCTACACCTTC. It translates to CASGFPGLPYGYTF.